These 28 T cell receptor beta chains originate from one sample sequenced in a study of cytomegalovirus exposure and HLA in healthy donors. PCR amplification relied on 60 Vbeta primers (plus 13 Jbeta primers). Only in-frame clones appear in the TCRdb table, and some are missing; sequencing was by immunoSEQ multiplex PCR. The sample carries approximately 150,000 clones, over 60% recorded once. The material sequenced was PBMCs. Receptors originate from a woman younger than 45 in good health and CMV-seronegative.

This clone was detected a few times. The chain joins TRBV11-3 to TRBJ2-7, with 7 bases matching TRBD2. Germline V gene sequence: CDR1 SGHNT, CDR2 YENEEA. The CDR3 sequence is 18 residues long. J lost 2 bases, V lost 0 bases, and 13 bases had no gene match. The CDR3 region is CASSLDPLVSGYPYEQYF. The CDR3 DNA follows: TGTGCCAGCAGCTTAGACCCTCTGGTTAGCGGGTACCCCTACGAGCAGTACTTC.

The chain recombines TRBV4-2 with TRBJ1-5, with D perhaps TRBD1 (6 bases). The CDR3 contains 14 residues. V was pared by 8 bases and J by 2 bases, with 13 bases between. Germline CDR1 LGHNA, CDR2 YNFKEQ. CDR3 nucleotide sequence: TGTGCCAGCGCAGGGGAAATCGGCAATCAGCCCCAGCATTTT. This codes for CASAGEIGNQPQHF.

The chain is built from TRBV20-1 and TRBJ2-7; D gene unclear. The CDR3 is 11 amino acids. In germline, CDR1 is DFQATT, CDR2 SNEGSKA (reference sequence). The V and J ends lost 6 bases and 4 bases respectively, with 10 bases between them. CDR3 DNA: TGCAGTGCCGTACAAAAATACGAGCAGTACTTC. It encodes CSAVQKYEQYF.

This chain uses TRBV27 with TRBJ2-7; 9 bases match TRBD1. Trimming at V came to 2 bases and at J to 5 bases, leaving 7 bases not matched to a gene. Germline V gives CDR1 MNHEY, CDR2 SMNVEV (reference sequence). CDR3 length: 15 residues. The CDR3 bases are TGTGCCAGCAGTTTAGACGGGACAGGGAGGAACGAGCAGTACTTC. Residues: CASSLDGTGRNEQYF.

The rearrangement links TRBV30 to TRBJ1-1; possible D gene TRBD1, 6 bases. V lost 5 bases and J lost 4, with 11 bases in between. The CDR3 loop spans 12 amino acids. Germline CDR1 reads GTSNPN; CDR2 reads SVGIG (reference sequence). In DNA form, the CDR3 reads TGTGCCTGGGGGGACACCGGCACTGAAGCTTTCTTT. It is translated as CAWGDTGTEAFF.

The chain links TRBV4-1 to TRBJ1-1, with D unclear. CDR1 is MGHRA and CDR2 is YSYEKL in the germline V gene. The CDR3 extends over 15 amino acids. Trimming pared 5 bases from V and 2 bases from J, leaving 15 bases between. In DNA, the CDR3 is TGCGCCAGCAGCTTTGGCGGAACCACCAACACTGAAGCTTTCTTT. Amino acid sequence: CASSFGGTTNTEAFF.

Written as DNA, the CDR3 is TGCGCCAGCAGCCCGGGACAGGGGAACTACAATGAGCAGTTCTTC. It specifies CASSPGQGNYNEQFF. This chain joins TRBV5-1 and TRBJ2-1; 10 bases fit TRBD1. Per germline, CDR1 SGHRS and CDR2 YFSETQ. J gave up 3 bases and V 4 bases, and 4 bases lay outside the gene matches. This CDR3 is built from 15 residues. Complete variable domain (other parts from reference TRBV5-1 and TRBJ2-1): KAGVTQTPRYLIKTRGQQVTLSCSPISGHRSVSWYQQTPGQGLQFLFEYFSETQRNKGNFPGRFSGRQFSNSRSEMNVSTLELGDSALYLCASSPGQGNYNEQFFGPGTRLTVL.

CDR3 sequence reads: CASSLFVSNYGYTF. For the CDR3, the DNA is TGTGCCAGCAGTTTATTCGTCTCTAACTATGGCTACACCTTC. The chain employs TRBV6-5 and TRBJ1-2, with D hard to call. The CDR3 has 14 residues. V was cut by 4 bases and J by 0 bases, with 9 bases left in between. The V gene's germline CDR1 is MNHEY and CDR2 SVGAGI.

The chain uses TRBV6-1 and TRBJ2-5; D remains ambiguous. The germline V gene has CDR1 MNHNS and CDR2 SASEGT. V lost 7 bases and J 3 bases, leaving 15 bases between the germline ends. The CDR3 has 14 residues. CDR3 nucleotide sequence: TGTGCCAGCACGCTCGCGGCGGAGAAAGAGACCCAGTACTTC. It translates to CASTLAAEKETQYF.

This sequence joins TRBV19 and TRBJ1-5; 8 nucleotides align to TRBD1. With 1 base clipped from V and 3 bases from J, the junction kept 5 bases outside the gene matches. The CDR3 extends over 16 amino acids. CDR1 LNHDA and CDR2 SQIVND come from the germline V gene (reference sequence). CDR3 in amino acids: CASSIGTGRPNQPQHF. The CDR3, as DNA: TGTGCCAGTAGTATAGGGACAGGGAGACCCAATCAGCCCCAGCATTTT.

J is TRBJ2-3 and V is TRBV5-1; unclear D gene. Germline values: CDR1 SGHRS, CDR2 YFSETQ. Trimming took off 0 bases at V and 2 bases at J, with 7 bases between the two ends. CDR3 length: 14 residues. CDR3 bases: TGCGCCAGCAGCTTGGGTCAGTACACAGATACGCAGTATTTT. Translating gives CASSLGQYTDTQYF.

CDR3: CASSPSSGTRAYEQYF. In nucleotides, the CDR3 is TGTGCCAGCAGTCCTTCCTCCGGGACTAGGGCCTACGAGCAGTACTTC. This chain uses TRBV27 with TRBJ2-7; 8 bases fit TRBD2. The trim removed 5 bases at V and 2 bases at J, leaving 11 bases unmatched. In germline, CDR1 is MNHEY, CDR2 SMNVEV (reference sequence). The CDR3 extends over 16 amino acids.

CDR3 residues: CASSRDRGFGGEQFF. The CDR3 nucleotides read TGTGCCAGCTCACGGGACAGGGGGTTCGGAGGTGAGCAGTTCTTC. The V gene is TRBV18, the J gene TRBJ2-1; 11 bases are a match to TRBD1. Germline trimming cut 4 bases from V and 9 bases from J; bases unmatched to any gene: 8. Germline CDR1 reads KGHSH; CDR2 reads LQKENI. The CDR3 runs to 15 residues.

CDR3 protein: CASSQEGTSRYEQFF. The CDR3 DNA reads TGCGCCAGCAGCCAAGAAGGGACTAGTAGGTATGAGCAGTTCTTC. V is TRBV4-1 and J is TRBJ2-1, with TRBD2 identical over 8 bases. Germline V gene lookup returns CDR1 MGHRA and CDR2 YSYEKL. The CDR3 consists of 15 residues. The ends lost 0 bases at V and 8 bases at J; junction bases unmatched: 6.

The V call is TRBV5-3, the J call TRBJ1-5; TRBD1 agrees at 9 bases. TRBV5-3 is flagged as an ORF with uncertain function. The CDR3 has 19 amino acids. Trimming cost V 0 bases and J 0 bases; bases outside gene matches: 10. CDR3 nucleotides: TGTGCCAGAAGCTTGGACACAGGGACAGGGAGGATTAGCAATCAGCCCCAGCATTTT. As protein: CARSLDTGTGRISNQPQHF.

There are a few counts of this clone. The genes are TRBV6-5 and TRBJ2-1; 11 nucleotides match TRBD1. Germline assignment: CDR1 MNHEY and CDR2 SVGAGI. Trimming took 4 bases from V and 8 from J; bases not matched to a gene: 4. There are 14 residues in the CDR3. The CDR3 nucleotides are TGTGCCAGCAGTTCCGGGACAGGGGGGTATGAGCAGTTCTTC. Encoded protein: CASSSGTGGYEQFF.

V gene TRBV19 combines with J gene TRBJ1-2; possibly TRBD1 for D (5 bases). V lost 4 bases and J 4 bases, leaving 25 bases between the germline ends. CDR3 size: 18 residues. Germline lookup yields CDR1 LNHDA and CDR2 SQIVND (reference sequence). This chain's CDR3 is CASSNPTRPGRSIYGYTF. Written as DNA, the CDR3 is TGTGCCAGTAGTAACCCCACCCGGCCAGGGCGATCGATCTATGGCTACACCTTC.

The chain combines TRBV11-3 with TRBJ1-3, with D hard to call. The V gene lost 2 bases and the J gene lost 0 bases, with 11 bases spanning the gap. Per the germline V gene, CDR1 is SGHNT and CDR2 is YENEEA. The CDR3 is 16 amino acids. CDR3 DNA sequence: TGTGCCAGCAGCTTAAGACTTGATAGCTCTGGAAACACCATATATTTT. Its translation is CASSLRLDSSGNTIYF. The whole variable domain, filled in from reference TRBV11-3 and TRBJ1-3, reads EAGVVQSPRYKIIEKKQPVAFWCNPISGHNTLYWYLQNLGQGPELLIRYENEEAVDDSQLPKDRFSAERLKGVDSTLKIQPAELGDSAVYLCASSLRLDSSGNTIYFGEGSWLTVV.

This CDR3 reads CASSPSRGQANTGELFF. CDR3 bases: TGTGCCAGCAGTCCATCCAGGGGACAGGCGAACACCGGGGAGCTGTTTTTT. The rearrangement uses TRBV9 and TRBJ2-2; 8 bases match TRBD1. Looked up from germline, CDR1 is SGDLS and CDR2 is YYNGEE. The CDR3 consists of 17 residues. J gave up 0 bases and V 5 bases, and 9 bases lay outside the gene matches.

V and J are TRBV4-3 and TRBJ2-3, with 7 nucleotides matching TRBD2. V dropped 4 bases and J dropped 0; count of bases not matched to a gene: 7. Germline CDR1 reads LGHNA; CDR2 reads YSLEER. The CDR3 runs 16 residues. In DNA, the CDR3 is TGCGCCAGCAGCCCGGGAGGAGCGGATAGCACAGATACGCAGTATTTT. Protein: CASSPGGADSTDTQYF.

V and J are TRBV29-1 and TRBJ2-3, with 9 bases identical to TRBD1. This CDR3 is 16 amino acids long. V shed 0 bases and J 2 bases; nucleotides not matched to a gene: 6. Germline V CDR1 and CDR2: SQVTM, ANQGSEA. DNA for the CDR3: TGCAGCGTTGAAGATCCGGGACAGGGTTCCACAGATACGCAGTATTTT. It is translated as CSVEDPGQGSTDTQYF.

In its sample, this clone was seen once. CDR3 protein: CASSITANTEAFF. DNA for the CDR3: TGTGCCAGCAGCATTACAGCGAACACTGAAGCTTTCTTT. The V gene is TRBV7-6, the J gene TRBJ1-1, with unresolved D. The germline V gene has CDR1 SGHVS and CDR2 FNYEAQ. CDR3 size: 13 residues. V was cut by 5 bases and J by 1 base, with 8 bases left in between.

The rearrangement links TRBV5-1 to TRBJ1-1; no reliable D call. Trimming took 3 bases from V and 7 from J, leaving 25 bases between them. The CDR3 consists of 17 residues. The germline gives CDR1 SGHRS, CDR2 YFSETQ. CDR3 amino acids: CASSSRVAPGSTGEAFF. In DNA, the CDR3 is TGCGCCAGCAGCTCCAGAGTAGCTCCGGGATCAACGGGTGAAGCTTTCTTT. The whole variable domain, filled in from reference TRBV5-1 and TRBJ1-1, reads KAGVTQTPRYLIKTRGQQVTLSCSPISGHRSVSWYQQTPGQGLQFLFEYFSETQRNKGNFPGRFSGRQFSNSRSEMNVSTLELGDSALYLCASSSRVAPGSTGEAFFGQGTRLTVV.

This clone was picked up a small number of times. This sequence joins TRBV2 and TRBJ1-1; D remains ambiguous. The germline V and J ends were trimmed by 8 bases and 1 base, with 8 bases remaining between them. CDR3 length: 12 amino acids. Germline loops: CDR1 SNHLY, CDR2 FYNNEI. The CDR3 region has the DNA TGTGCCAGCCAGACTGCGAACACTGAAGCTTTCTTT. It specifies CASQTANTEAFF.

This chain uses TRBV19 with TRBJ1-5; the D gene is possibly TRBD1 (5 bases). This CDR3 contains 14 residues. CDR1 and CDR2 (germline): LNHDA, SQIVND (reference sequence). V lost 6 bases and J 5 bases, leaving 14 bases between the germline ends. This CDR3 is CASRGGVWDQPQHF. DNA of the CDR3: TGTGCCAGTAGGGGGGGGGTGTGGGATCAGCCCCAGCATTTT.

CDR3 DNA sequence: TGTGCCAGCAGCAGACAGGGGGCGACCTCTGGGGCCAACGTCCTGACTTTC. Translating gives CASSRQGATSGANVLTF. The chain carries TRBV7-8 and TRBJ2-6; 10 bases match TRBD1. Looked up from germline, CDR1 is SGHVS and CDR2 is FQNEAQ. V shed 5 bases, J shed 0 bases, and the junction held 4 bases outside the gene matches. This CDR3 spans 17 amino acids.

This clone has more than one count but fewer than ten. A read error may account for a junction end that differs from germline. The genes are TRBV12-5 and TRBJ1-1; 10 nucleotides agree with TRBD1. The CDR3 sequence is 16 residues long. Germline V CDR1 and CDR2: LGHNT, FRNRAP. The CDR3 DNA reads TGTGCTAGTGGTTTGATTACCGGGACAGGGGACACTAAAGCTTTCTTT. Residues: CASGLITGTGDTKAFF.

This chain joins TRBV7-8 and TRBJ2-7; 9 bases line up with TRBD2. The CDR3 spans 15 residues. Germline CDR1 and CDR2: SGHVS and FQNEAQ. V trimming: 5 bases; J trimming: 6 bases; junction bases outside the gene matches: 11. The CDR3 loop is CASSPGVAGVGEQYF. Written as DNA, the CDR3 is TGTGCCAGCAGCCCCGGAGTAGCGGGGGTTGGCGAGCAGTACTTC.